These 8 T cell receptor beta chains were all obtained from the same sample, sequenced in a study of shared clonotypes between healthy human individuals. TCRdb's copy holds only in-frame clones and misses some; the assay was immunoSEQ multiplex PCR. The data show under 2,500,000 clones, with roughly 95% seen just once and 0.1% to 0.15% held by the top ten. Sequencing was done on a sample of naive CD4+ T cells sorted from blood. Subset in this sample: CD45RA+ positively selected. The receptors originated from a man between 18 and 29 years old in good health.

CDR3 residues: CATSRELTAYEQYF. CDR3 sequence (DNA): TGTGCCACCAGCAGAGAACTGACCGCCTACGAGCAGTACTTC. The J gene is TRBJ2-7, the V gene TRBV15; D is unclear. The CDR3 is 14 amino acids. Germline-derived CDR1 and CDR2 are LNHNV and YYDKDF (reference sequence). V gave up 0 bases and J gave up 2 bases, with 8 bases separating them. Full variable domain (remainder filled in from reference TRBV15 and TRBJ2-7): DAMVIQNPRYQVTQFGKPVTLSCSQTLNHNVMYWYQQKSSQAPKLLFHYYDKDFNNEADTPDNFQSRRPNTSFCFLDIRSPGLGDTAMYLCATSRELTAYEQYFGPGTRLTVT.

The chain links TRBV5-4 to TRBJ2-7; 13 bases are shared with TRBD2. The CDR3 runs 15 residues. Germline lookup yields CDR1 SGHNT and CDR2 YYREEE (reference sequence). V was clipped by 5 bases and J by 7 bases; unmatched bases: 9. Here the CDR3 DNA reads TGTGCCAGCAGTCAAGGCGGACTAGCGGGGGTTGAGCAGTACTTC. Translation: CASSQGGLAGVEQYF.

Comment on this clone: In the same sample, other DNA sequences code for this CDR3. The chain carries TRBV5-1 and TRBJ2-7, with 9 bases aligning to TRBD1. Germline V CDR1 and CDR2: SGHRS, YFSETQ. V lost 5 bases, J lost 2 bases, and 5 bases stayed unmatched. The CDR3 has 14 residues. CDR3: CASSNGQGTYEQYF. The CDR3, as DNA: TGCGCCAGCAGTAACGGACAGGGGACCTACGAGCAGTACTTC.

About this clone: At the DNA level, this CDR3 is encoded by other sequences in the same sample as well. This chain links TRBV6-6 with TRBJ2-2; D uncertain. The CDR3 extends over 15 amino acids. Trimming stripped 2 bases from V and 1 base from J, with 8 bases between. Germline assignment: CDR1 MNHNY and CDR2 SVGAGI (reference sequence). The DNA of the CDR3 is TGTGCCAGCAGTTACCTTGCAGGGAACACCGGGGAGCTGTTTTTT. This sequence encodes CASSYLAGNTGELFF.

The V and J genes are TRBV2 and TRBJ1-1, with D tentatively TRBD1 (6 bases). The CDR3 length is 14 residues. The germline V gene has CDR1 SNHLY and CDR2 FYNNEI. The V end lost 4 bases, the J end lost 4 bases, and 13 bases lay between the germline ends. In nucleotides, the CDR3 is TGTGCCAGCAGTGTGTTGGGGGGCCCCACTGAAGCTTTCTTT. As protein: CASSVLGGPTEAFF.

Note on this clone: The sample holds other DNA sequences that translate to the same CDR3. This sequence joins TRBV30 and TRBJ2-7; D gene unclear. CDR3 size: 11 residues. Germline loops: CDR1 GTSNPN, CDR2 SVGIG (reference sequence). Trimming pared 0 bases from V and 7 bases from J, leaving 7 bases between. CDR3 sequence reads: CAWSVRGEQYF. The DNA of the CDR3 is TGTGCCTGGAGTGTACGAGGAGAGCAGTACTTC.

V usage is TRBV7-9 and J usage is TRBJ2-7; TRBD2 agrees at 8 bases. The trim removed 0 bases at V and 2 bases at J, leaving 12 bases unmatched. The CDR3 extends over 18 amino acids. Per germline, CDR1 SEHNR and CDR2 FQNEAQ (reference sequence). The CDR3 region is CASSLARGLDLQTYEQYF. DNA of the CDR3: TGTGCCAGCAGCTTAGCCCGGGGACTAGACCTTCAAACCTACGAGCAGTACTTC.

As regards this clone: Different DNA sequences within this sample yield the same CDR3. The rearrangement joins TRBV10-3 to TRBJ2-7; maybe TRBD1 (5 bases). Germline-derived CDR1 and CDR2 are ENHRY and SYGVKD. Deletions cut 3 bases from V and 2 bases from J, with 8 bases between. This CDR3 contains 13 residues. This CDR3 reads CAISDTGTYEQYF. The CDR3 DNA reads as TGTGCCATCAGTGACACAGGAACCTACGAGCAGTACTTC.